The 30 T cell receptor beta chains presented below share a single source sample, sequenced in a study of T cells in Graves' hyperthyroidism and ophthalmopathy. It was RNA transcripts that yielded the amplified TCR beta CDR3 regions. An initial round of RT-PCR targeting the TCR CDR3 relied on the HTBI primer set. TCRdb reanalysed the multiplex PCR reads using MiXCR and keeps one entry per CDR3 protein. The table has approximately 610,000 distinct CDR3 sequences, roughly 14% seen once. The sample was blood. Receptors were obtained from a woman aged 40 to 50 with Graves' ophthalmopathy.

This clonotype came up a few times. This chain uses TRBV20-1 with TRBJ2-2, with D possibly being TRBD2 (7 bases). The length of the CDR3 is 16 residues. V dropped 0 bases and J dropped 5 bases, with 16 bases sitting between them. The V gene's germline CDR1 is DFQATT and CDR2 SNEGSKA (reference sequence). The chain's CDR3 is CSARDRGGGGTGELFF. CDR3 sequence (DNA): TGCAGTGCTAGAGATCGAGGGGGAGGGGGGACCGGGGAGCTGTTTTTT.

The chain joins TRBV12-3 or TRBV12-4 to TRBJ1-1; D might be TRBD1 (6 bases). CDR3 length: 13 residues. V gave up 10 bases and J gave up 3 bases, with 15 bases separating them. DNA of the CDR3: TGTGCCAACACCCGGGGGCTGGACACTGAAGCTTTCTTT. This gives the protein CANTRGLDTEAFF.

This clonotype came up a few times. The chain employs TRBV3-1 and TRBJ2-3, with D possibly matching TRBD1 (6 bases). Germline V gene sequence: CDR1 LGHDT, CDR2 YNNKEL (reference sequence). V was clipped by 4 bases and J by 0 bases, with 8 bases between them. This CDR3 region has 14 residues. The CDR3, as DNA: TGTGCCAGCAGCCCCGGGACAAGCACAGATACGCAGTATTTT. Translating gives CASSPGTSTDTQYF.

This clonotype showed up many times. The chain links TRBV12-3 or TRBV12-4 to TRBJ1-1, with TRBD1 matching 7 bases. The CDR3 totals 14 residues. The V segment lost 6 bases and the J segment 2 bases; nucleotides outside the gene matches: 6. CDR3 DNA sequence: TGTGCCAGCAGCCTGGGACAGAGTAACACTGAAGCTTTCTTT. Encoded protein: CASSLGQSNTEAFF.

The chain uses TRBV7-2 and TRBJ2-4; unclear D gene. This CDR3 comprises 12 residues. The V gene's germline CDR1 is SGHTA and CDR2 FQGNSA. V was cut by 3 bases and J by 6 bases, with 6 bases left in between. The chain's CDR3 is CASSLTINIQYF. DNA of the CDR3: TGTGCCAGCAGCTTGACCATAAACATTCAGTACTTC.

This clonotype was observed at least ten times. This rearrangement joins TRBV5-1 to TRBJ1-1; D is unresolved. This CDR3 is built from 14 residues. Germline V CDR1 and CDR2: SGHRS, YFSETQ. The V and J ends lost 2 bases and 4 bases respectively, with 12 bases between them. The CDR3, as DNA: TGCGCCAGCAGCTTTAACGGAGAAAGCACTGAAGCTTTCTTT. Its translation: CASSFNGESTEAFF.

The J gene is TRBJ1-1, the V gene TRBV24-1; tentatively, D is TRBD1 (6 bases). CDR3 length: 13 amino acids. The germline CDR1 and CDR2 sequences are KGHDR and SFDVKD. V was cut by 7 bases and J by 2 bases, with 10 bases left in between. The CDR3 nucleotides read TGTGCCACCAGGGACAGTCTTAACACTGAAGCTTTCTTT. Translated: CATRDSLNTEAFF.

This clonotype was observed at least ten times. The rearrangement joins TRBV12-3 or TRBV12-4 to TRBJ1-2; TRBD1 aligns across 7 bases. V gave up 2 bases and J gave up 3 bases; unmatched junction bases: 18. CDR3 length equals 19 residues. The CDR3: CASSLIPDRWPGRDYGYTF. The CDR3 bases are TGTGCCAGCAGTTTAATTCCGGACAGGTGGCCGGGTAGAGACTATGGCTACACCTTC.

At least ten counts were recorded for this clonotype. The chain has TRBV11-3 and TRBJ2-5; D unresolved. The CDR3 spans 15 residues. The ends were cut back, 0 bases at V and 2 bases at J, with 10 bases in the middle. Germline CDR1 is SGHNT and CDR2 is YENEEA. CDR3 bases: TGTGCCAGCAGCTTAGATCTTGTAGGACAAGAGACCCAGTACTTC. It encodes CASSLDLVGQETQYF.

This clonotype was seen ten or more times. V and J are TRBV7-9 and TRBJ2-1; D perhaps matches TRBD2 (6 bases). Germline assignment: CDR1 SEHNR and CDR2 FQNEAQ (reference sequence). With 8 bases removed from V and 3 bases from J, the gap between germline ends came to 14 bases. CDR3 length: 14 amino acids. CDR3 bases: TGTGCCAGCTCAATAACGGGAGTCTACAATGAGCAGTTCTTC. Translating gives CASSITGVYNEQFF.

The sample holds many counts of this clonotype. V is TRBV6-1 and J is TRBJ2-7, with TRBD1 matching 7 bases. The length of the CDR3 is 16 residues. With V trimmed by 5 bases and J by 3 bases, 13 bases remained unmatched. Per germline, CDR1 MNHNS and CDR2 SASEGT. The DNA of the CDR3 is TGTGCCAGCAGTCAGTTCCTAAGACAGGGTTTCTACGAGCAGTACTTC. Protein sequence: CASSQFLRQGFYEQYF.

This clonotype was observed a few times. The rearrangement uses TRBV30 and TRBJ1-1; 8 bases map to TRBD1. The germline CDR1 and CDR2 sequences are GTSNPN and SVGIG (reference sequence). The V and J ends lost 1 base and 5 bases, in that order; junction bases with no gene match: 6. This CDR3 is 14 amino acids long. CDR3 nucleotides: TGTGCCTGGAGTGATGGACAGGGAAGGACTGAAGCTTTCTTT. Translated: CAWSDGQGRTEAFF. The full variable domain, rest sourced from reference TRBV30 and TRBJ1-1, is SQTIHQWPATLVQPVGSPLSLECTVEGTSNPNLYWYRQAAGRGLQLLFYSVGIGQISSEVPQNLSASRPQDRQFILSSKKLLLSDSGFYLCAWSDGQGRTEAFFGQGTRLTVV.

This clonotype has a handful of counts. This rearrangement joins TRBV20-1 to TRBJ1-6; D is ambiguous. The CDR3 spans 15 residues. The V end lost 0 bases, the J end lost 10 bases, and 16 bases lay between the germline ends. Germline-derived CDR1 and CDR2 are DFQATT and SNEGSKA (reference sequence). Written as DNA, the CDR3 is TGCAGTGCTAGAGATGGTCCGGGAGAGGGATCACCCCTCCACTTT. It is translated as CSARDGPGEGSPLHF.

In its sample, this clonotype was seen many times. The genes are TRBV28 and TRBJ1-1, with D unclear. This CDR3 is built from 15 residues. CDR1 and CDR2 from the germline V gene are MDHEN and SYDVKM. V lost 1 base and J lost 1, with 10 bases in between. CDR3 loop: CASSLSGMGNTEAFF. The CDR3 coding sequence is TGTGCCAGCAGTTTATCAGGAATGGGGAACACTGAAGCTTTCTTT.

This clonotype was observed many times. CDR3: CASRSDESTGELFF. The CDR3 bases are TGTGCCAGCAGATCGGATGAAAGCACCGGGGAGCTGTTTTTT. The chain couples TRBV12-3 or TRBV12-4 to TRBJ2-2, with unresolved D. The CDR3 runs to 14 residues. V gave up 6 bases and J gave up 4 bases, with 12 bases separating them.

The chain links TRBV20-1 to TRBJ2-7; 7 bases fit TRBD1. The germline gives CDR1 DFQATT, CDR2 SNEGSKA (reference sequence). This CDR3 region has 15 residues. V trimming: 6 bases; J trimming: 4 bases; junction bases outside the gene matches: 15. In DNA form, the CDR3 reads TGCAGTGCCCAGAACAGGGGTAGGAGGATTTACGAGCAGTACTTC. Translating gives CSAQNRGRRIYEQYF.

In this sample, this clonotype turned up many times. This rearrangement joins TRBV28 to TRBJ1-3, with no clear D. This CDR3 is built from 12 residues. CDR1 and CDR2 (germline): MDHEN, SYDVKM. V was clipped by 8 bases and J by 0 bases, with 5 bases between them. Written as DNA, the CDR3 is TGTGCCAGCGCTTACTCTGGAAACACCATATATTTT. It codes for CASAYSGNTIYF.

V usage is TRBV28 and J usage is TRBJ2-6; D gene uncertain. In germline, CDR1 is MDHEN, CDR2 SYDVKM. This CDR3 spans 16 amino acids. Trimming left V 5 bases short and J 1 base short, with 12 bases between. The CDR3 region has the DNA TGTGCCAGCAGTCCCCCCGTCGGGTCTGGGGCCAACGTCCTGACTTTC. Translation gives CASSPPVGSGANVLTF.

At least ten counts were recorded for this clonotype. The chain joins TRBV12-3 or TRBV12-4 to TRBJ1-4, with 8 nucleotides matching TRBD1. This CDR3 has 13 residues. J was trimmed by 7 bases and V by 6 bases; bases with no gene match: 4. The CDR3 bases are TGTGCCAGCAGACAGGGGGTTTTTGAAAAACTGTTTTTT. Its protein is CASRQGVFEKLFF.

This chain joins TRBV7-6 and TRBJ2-7, with 7 bases lining up with TRBD2. Germline V lookup: CDR1 SGHVS, CDR2 FNYEAQ. Trimming at V came to 1 base and at J to 0 bases, leaving 6 bases not matched to a gene. The length of the CDR3 is 16 residues. The CDR3 DNA sequence: TGTGCCAGCAGCTTAGAGACTAGCCACAGCTCCTACGAGCAGTACTTC. It specifies CASSLETSHSSYEQYF. The full variable domain, completed using reference TRBV7-6 and TRBJ2-7, is GAGVSQSPRYKVTKRGQDVALRCDPISGHVSLYWYRQALGQGPEFLTYFNYEAQQDKSGLPNDRFSAERPEGSISTLTIQRTEQRDSAMYRCASSLETSHSSYEQYFGPGTRLTVT.

The rearrangement uses TRBV27 and TRBJ2-7; D is unclear. The CDR3 covers 14 residues. V shed 2 bases and J shed 1 base, with 9 bases lying between them. CDR1 and CDR2 from the germline V gene are MNHEY and SMNVEV (reference sequence). The chain's CDR3 is CASSLGRISYEQYF. Here the CDR3 DNA reads TGTGCCAGCAGTTTAGGTAGGATATCCTACGAGCAGTACTTC.

Many counts were recorded for this clonotype. V is TRBV24-1 and J is TRBJ2-5; D possibly corresponds to TRBD1 (6 bases). Germline-derived CDR1 and CDR2 are KGHDR and SFDVKD. The CDR3 spans 17 residues. Trimming shortened V by 3 bases and J by 2 bases, and 18 bases separated the two germline ends. The CDR3 bases are TGTGCCACCAGTGATCTGCCAAACAGGGATGTACAAGAGACCCAGTACTTC. Amino acid sequence: CATSDLPNRDVQETQYF.

This clonotype has just a few counts. The genes are TRBV7-9 and TRBJ2-7, with D maybe TRBD2 (6 bases). Germline values: CDR1 SEHNR, CDR2 FQNEAQ (reference sequence). V was pared by 0 bases and J by 0 bases, with 9 bases between. The CDR3 is made up of 15 amino acids. As DNA, the CDR3 is TGTGCCAGCAGCTTAGCTCCGGGAGACTCCTACGAGCAGTACTTC. It codes for CASSLAPGDSYEQYF.

This clonotype was observed at least ten times. The rearrangement uses TRBV20-1 and TRBJ2-7; TRBD1 matches at 12 bases. Trimming removed 6 bases from V and 2 bases from J; junction bases left unmatched: 11. CDR3 length equals 16 residues. Germline CDR1 and CDR2: DFQATT and SNEGSKA (reference sequence). The CDR3 region has the DNA TGCAGTGCGGCCGGGACAGGGGGCCTATTGACCTACGAGCAGTACTTC. This codes for CSAAGTGGLLTYEQYF.

This chain links TRBV29-1 with TRBJ2-5, with TRBD2 matching over 9 bases. This CDR3 comprises 12 residues. The J segment lost 4 bases and the V segment lost 7 bases, leaving 4 bases of the junction unmatched. Germline lookup yields CDR1 SQVTM and CDR2 ANQGSEA. The CDR3 here is CSGGRAGETQYF. DNA of the CDR3: TGCAGCGGCGGGAGGGCCGGAGAGACCCAGTACTTC.

Many counts were recorded for this clonotype. The V gene is TRBV10-3, the J gene TRBJ2-7; 9 nucleotides match TRBD1. This CDR3 is 16 amino acids long. Germline-derived CDR1 and CDR2 are ENHRY and SYGVKD. Trimming took 6 bases from V and 1 from J; bases not matched to a gene: 10. This chain's CDR3 is CAIRETAGQGSYEQYF. The CDR3 coding sequence is TGTGCCATCAGGGAAACGGCCGGACAGGGGTCCTACGAGCAGTACTTC.

This clonotype has at least ten counts. The V call is TRBV5-1, the J call TRBJ2-2; the D gene is possibly TRBD2 (5 bases). The V end lost 9 bases, the J end lost 6 bases, and 15 bases lay between the germline ends. This CDR3 region has 13 residues. Germline values: CDR1 SGHRS, CDR2 YFSETQ. CDR3: CATPGKIAGELFF. CDR3 DNA sequence: TGCGCCACCCCGGGAAAAATAGCCGGGGAGCTGTTTTTT.

This clonotype has a count of ten or more. The CDR3 loop reads CASSPSLSRPGELFF. The CDR3 DNA follows: TGTGCCAGCAGTCCATCCCTCTCTCGACCCGGGGAGCTGTTTTTT. The chain carries TRBV27 and TRBJ2-2; D gene uncertain. There are 15 residues in the CDR3. Germline CDR1 reads MNHEY; CDR2 reads SMNVEV (reference sequence). Trimming took 5 bases from V and 6 from J, leaving 16 bases between them.

This clonotype was found many times. This chain uses TRBV7-2 with TRBJ1-5, with 10 bases aligning to TRBD1. V was clipped by 1 base and J by 6 bases; unmatched bases: 3. The CDR3 is 15 amino acids. Germline CDR1 reads SGHTA; CDR2 reads FQGNSA. As DNA, the CDR3 is TGTGCCAGCAGCTTAGGGACAGGGGGAGGTCAGCCCCAGCATTTT. As protein: CASSLGTGGGQPQHF.

This chain connects TRBV9 to TRBJ2-2, with D perhaps matching TRBD2 (5 bases). V gave up 3 bases and J gave up 7 bases, with 13 bases separating them. CDR1 SGDLS and CDR2 YYNGEE come from the germline V gene. This CDR3 has 14 amino acids. The CDR3 DNA follows: TGTGCCAGCAGCGGGCCGTATCGGGGCGGGGAGCTGTTTTTT. Its protein is CASSGPYRGGELFF.